This entry concerns a single TCR beta chain. The sample comes from a study of control samples from healthy donors and cancer patients. Using immunoSEQ multiplex PCR, the repertoire was profiled, and TCRdb retains in-frame clones only, with some absent. The repertoire includes roughly 29,000 clones, 70% to 90% of them detected once, and about 3.8% sits in the top ten. Trimming removed 1 base from V and 4 bases from J, with 7 bases in between. CDR1 and CDR2 (germline): SGHDN, FVKESK. The length of the CDR3 is 13 residues. This clonotype was obtained from a female donor with melanoma. This chain connects TRBV14 to TRBJ1-2; D gene uncertain. The specimen sequenced was formalin-fixed, paraffin-embedded tissue. DNA of the CDR3: TGTGCCAGCAGCCAAGGCCAATTCTATGGCTACACCTTC. Translating gives CASSQGQFYGYTF. Supplemented by reference TRBV14 and TRBJ1-2, the full variable domain reads EAGVTQFPSHSVIEKGQTVTLRCDPISGHDNLYWYRRVMGKEIKFLLHFVKESKQDESGMPNNRFLAERTGGTYSTLKVQPAELEDSGVYFCASSQGQFYGYTFGSGTRLTVV.